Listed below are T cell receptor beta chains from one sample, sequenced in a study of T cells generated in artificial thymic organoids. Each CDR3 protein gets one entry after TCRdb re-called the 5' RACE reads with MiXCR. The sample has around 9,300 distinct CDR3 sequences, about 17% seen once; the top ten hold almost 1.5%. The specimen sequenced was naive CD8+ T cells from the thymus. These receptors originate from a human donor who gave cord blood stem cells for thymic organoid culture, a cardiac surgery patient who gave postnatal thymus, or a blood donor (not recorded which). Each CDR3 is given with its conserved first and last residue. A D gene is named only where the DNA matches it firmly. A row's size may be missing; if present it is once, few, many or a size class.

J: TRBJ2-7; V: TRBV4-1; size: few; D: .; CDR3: CASSHLIAEVYEQYF; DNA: TGCGCCAGCAGCCATTTAATAGCGGAGGTCTACGAGCAGTACTTC
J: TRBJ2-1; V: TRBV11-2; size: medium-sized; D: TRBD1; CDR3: CASRQGSNEQFF; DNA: TGTGCCAGTCGACAGGGGAGCAATGAGCAGTTCTTC
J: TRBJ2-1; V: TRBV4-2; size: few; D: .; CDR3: CASSQEISANNEQFF; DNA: TGTGCCAGCAGCCAAGAGATATCGGCAAACAATGAGCAGTTCTTC
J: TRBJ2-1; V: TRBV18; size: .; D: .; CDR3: CARELKGSRNEQFF; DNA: TGTGCTAGAGAGCTGAAGGGCTCGAGAAATGAGCAGTTCTTC
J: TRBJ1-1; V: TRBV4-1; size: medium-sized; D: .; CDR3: CASSPEGISTEAFF; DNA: TGCGCCAGCAGCCCCGAAGGGATTTCGACTGAAGCTTTCTTT
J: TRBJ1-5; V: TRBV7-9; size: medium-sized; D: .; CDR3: CASSLQGQPQHF; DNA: TGTGCCAGCAGCTTACAGGGTCAGCCCCAGCATTTT
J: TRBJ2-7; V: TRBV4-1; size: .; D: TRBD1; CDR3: CASRRTGAYEQYF; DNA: TGCGCCAGCAGGAGGACAGGGGCGTACGAGCAGTACTTC
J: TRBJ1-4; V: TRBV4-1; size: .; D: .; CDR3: CVSSPRPRQVEKLFF; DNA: TGCGTCAGCAGCCCCCGACCCCGACAGGTTGAAAAACTGTTTTTT
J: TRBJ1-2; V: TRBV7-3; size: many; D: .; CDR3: CASSLIWRRGYGYTF; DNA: TGTGCCAGCAGCTTAATATGGCGGAGGGGGTATGGCTACACCTTC
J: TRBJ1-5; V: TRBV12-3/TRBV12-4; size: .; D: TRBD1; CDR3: CASSRVQGANQPQHF; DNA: TGTGCCAGCAGTCGTGTACAGGGGGCGAATCAGCCCCAGCATTTT
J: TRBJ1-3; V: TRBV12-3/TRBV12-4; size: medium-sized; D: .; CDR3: CASSSSDRGTF; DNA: TGTGCCAGCAGTTCCTCCGACAGAGGGACTTTT
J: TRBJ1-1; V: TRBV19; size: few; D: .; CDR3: CASSAPDSDPNTEAFF; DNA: TGTGCCAGTAGTGCGCCGGACTCCGACCCCAACACTGAAGCTTTCTTT
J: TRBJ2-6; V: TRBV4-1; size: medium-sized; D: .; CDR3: CASSHPEGVSGANVLTF; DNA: TGCGCCAGCAGCCATCCGGAGGGGGTCTCTGGGGCCAACGTCCTGACTTTC
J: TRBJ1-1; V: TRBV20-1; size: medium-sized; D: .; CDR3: CSAVDLNTEAFF; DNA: TGCAGTGCTGTAGACCTGAACACTGAAGCTTTCTTT
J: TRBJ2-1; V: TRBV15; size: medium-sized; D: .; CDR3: CATSRDAGAAEQFF; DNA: TGTGCCACCAGCAGAGATGCGGGGGCGGCTGAGCAGTTCTTC
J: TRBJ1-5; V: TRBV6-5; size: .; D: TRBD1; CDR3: CANSASGQGGDQPQHF; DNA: TGTGCCAACAGTGCATCGGGACAGGGGGGAGATCAGCCCCAGCATTTT
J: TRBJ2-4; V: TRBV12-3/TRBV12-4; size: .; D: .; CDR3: CAGSKDSDLPSKNIQYF; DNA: TGTGCCGGCTCAAAGGACAGCGATCTTCCGTCAAAAAACATTCAGTACTTC
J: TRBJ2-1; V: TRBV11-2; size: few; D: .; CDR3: CTSSLEADNPNNEQLF; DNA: TGCACCAGCAGCTTGGAGGCAGATAACCCAAACAATGAGCAGCTCTTC
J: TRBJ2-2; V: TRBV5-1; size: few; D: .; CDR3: CASSLGLYTGELFF; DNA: TGCGCCAGCAGCTTGGGACTTTACACCGGGGAGCTGTTTTTT
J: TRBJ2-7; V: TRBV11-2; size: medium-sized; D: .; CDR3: CASSLPPTSSLGYEQYF; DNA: TGTGCCAGCAGCTTACCCCCTACTAGCTCGCTGGGCTACGAGCAGTACTTC
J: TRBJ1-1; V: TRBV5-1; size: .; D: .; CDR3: CASRISIPTEAFF; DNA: TGCGCCAGCAGAATTTCCATACCCACTGAAGCTTTCTTT
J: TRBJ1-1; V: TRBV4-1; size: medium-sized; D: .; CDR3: CASSQGAEAFF; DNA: TGCGCCAGCAGCCAAGGGGCTGAAGCTTTCTTT
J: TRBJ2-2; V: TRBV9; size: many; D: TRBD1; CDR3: CASSEGADTGELFF; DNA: TGTGCCAGCAGCGAGGGGGCGGACACCGGGGAGCTGTTTTTT
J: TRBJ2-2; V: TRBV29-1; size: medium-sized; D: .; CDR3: CSADSEGELFF; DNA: TGCAGCGCTGACTCCGAAGGGGAGCTGTTTTTT
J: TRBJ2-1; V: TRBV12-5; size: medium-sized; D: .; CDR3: CASGLVGPTRIYNEQFF; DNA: TGTGCTAGTGGTTTGGTAGGACCTACGAGGATCTACAATGAGCAGTTCTTC
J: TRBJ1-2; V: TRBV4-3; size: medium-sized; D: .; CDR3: CASSQGIALTQDYGYTF; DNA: TGCGCCAGCAGCCAAGGGATAGCCCTGACGCAGGACTATGGCTACACCTTC
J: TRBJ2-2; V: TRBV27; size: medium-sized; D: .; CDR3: CATLGPPGELFF; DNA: TGTGCCACGTTAGGACCTCCCGGGGAGCTGTTTTTT
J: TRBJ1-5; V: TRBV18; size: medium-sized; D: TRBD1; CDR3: CASSPGQGRYDSNQPQHF; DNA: TGTGCCAGCTCACCGGGACAGGGGAGGTACGATAGCAATCAGCCCCAGCATTTT
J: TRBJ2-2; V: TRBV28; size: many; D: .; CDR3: CASSLLRLVTRGELFF; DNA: TGTGCCAGCAGTTTATTGAGACTAGTCACACGTGGGGAGCTGTTTTTT